Presented here are 28 T cell receptor beta chains from one specimen sequenced in a study of blood T cell repertoires in COVID-19. The assay was immunoSEQ multiplex PCR, and TCRdb's table has in-frame clones only and misses some. The sample gives a few hundred thousand clones, 85% of which show up once; around 2.5% is in the top ten. Sequencing was done on a sample of PBMCs or T cells enriched from blood (not recorded which). The receptors originated from a woman in her forties or fifties who had recovered from COVID-19.

V gene TRBV7-2 combines with J gene TRBJ2-7; D might be TRBD2 (6 bases). This CDR3 contains 13 residues. Trimming pared 1 base from V and 6 bases from J, leaving 10 bases between. From germline, CDR1 is SGHTA and CDR2 FQGNSA. DNA for the CDR3: TGTGCCAGCAGCTTAGGTCCGGGAGCCGAGCAGTACTTC. It specifies CASSLGPGAEQYF.

The chain has TRBV12-5 and TRBJ1-1; D gene unclear. Trimming removed 4 bases from V and 1 base from J, with 7 bases in between. The CDR3 is 13 amino acids. Per germline, CDR1 LGHNT and CDR2 FRNRAP. CDR3 bases: TGTGCTAGTGGTTCCCGGGAGAACACTGAAGCTTTCTTT. It specifies CASGSRENTEAFF. The complete variable domain, with remaining parts taken from reference TRBV12-5 and TRBJ1-1, reads DARVTQTPRHKVTEMGQEVTMRCQPILGHNTVFWYRQTMMQGLELLAYFRNRAPLDDSGMPKDRFSAEMPDATLATLKIQPSEPRDSAVYFCASGSRENTEAFFGQGTRLTVV.

The chain combines TRBV27 with TRBJ2-7, with 9 nucleotides matching TRBD2. Germline V lookup: CDR1 MNHEY, CDR2 SMNVEV (reference sequence). After removal of 4 bases from V and 2 bases from J, the junction contained 6 bases not matched to a gene. The CDR3 has 15 amino acids. This CDR3 is CASSSASGEAYEQYF. CDR3 bases: TGTGCCAGCAGTTCTGCTAGCGGGGAAGCCTACGAGCAGTACTTC.

This clone was seen only a few times. The rearrangement uses TRBV6-5 and TRBJ1-1; D is perhaps TRBD1 (5 bases). The germline gives CDR1 MNHEY, CDR2 SVGAGI. The CDR3 spans 13 residues. The V gene lost 6 bases and the J gene lost 5 bases, with 13 bases spanning the gap. This CDR3 is CASSNRQQTEAFF. The CDR3 coding sequence is TGTGCCAGCAGCAACAGGCAGCAAACTGAAGCTTTCTTT.

A single count supports this clone. At one end, the junction sequence differs from germline, possibly due to a read error. This chain joins TRBV14 and TRBJ2-7; perhaps TRBD1 as D (9 bases). This CDR3 has 15 amino acids. Per the germline V gene, CDR1 is SGHDN and CDR2 is FVKESK. The CDR3 sequence: CASRQAGTGTSEQYF. CDR3 coding DNA: TGTGCCAGCAGACAAGCCGGGACAGGGACTAGCGAGCAGTACTTC.

The chain couples TRBV2 to TRBJ2-3; 9 bases map to TRBD2. V dropped 4 bases and J dropped 0; count of bases not matched to a gene: 2. CDR3 length: 15 residues. CDR1 and CDR2 (germline): SNHLY, FYNNEI. The CDR3 sequence is CASSGLAVSTDTQYF. As DNA, the CDR3 is TGTGCCAGCAGTGGACTAGCGGTTAGCACAGATACGCAGTATTTT.

The V and J genes are TRBV18 and TRBJ1-5; 9 bases are shared with TRBD1. V dropped 4 bases and J dropped 6; count of bases not matched to a gene: 4. The germline V gene encodes CDR1 KGHSH and CDR2 LQKENI. The CDR3 contains 14 residues. The CDR3 spells CASSQQGAGQPQHF. CDR3 DNA sequence: TGTGCCAGCTCACAACAGGGGGCCGGTCAGCCCCAGCATTTT.

The chain links TRBV4-3 to TRBJ2-5, with 12 bases identical to TRBD2. CDR3 length equals 18 residues. With V trimmed by 0 bases and J by 2 bases, 7 bases remained unmatched. Germline V gives CDR1 LGHNA, CDR2 YSLEER. CDR3 loop: CASSQDNLAGGRQETQYF. DNA for the CDR3: TGCGCCAGCAGCCAAGATAATCTAGCGGGAGGGAGGCAAGAGACCCAGTACTTC.

The chain joins TRBV6-1 to TRBJ2-3, with D perhaps TRBD1 (5 bases). Germline V lookup: CDR1 MNHNS, CDR2 SASEGT. CDR3 length equals 13 residues. Trimming removed 3 bases from V and 10 bases from J, with 14 bases in between. The chain's CDR3 is CASSDRPGNAQYF. In DNA, the CDR3 is TGTGCCAGCAGTGACCGACCAGGGAATGCGCAGTATTTT.

This chain connects TRBV25-1 to TRBJ1-2; D is perhaps TRBD1 (5 bases). The CDR3 runs to 13 residues. With 7 bases removed from V and 4 bases from J, the gap between germline ends came to 13 bases. CDR1 is MGHDK, CDR2 SYGVNS, per germline. The CDR3 region has the DNA TGTGCCAGCACGGGGACGGGACTCTATGGCTACACCTTC. Amino acid sequence: CASTGTGLYGYTF.

This chain joins TRBV4-1 and TRBJ2-1; D remains ambiguous. The V end lost 1 base, the J end lost 3 bases, and 10 bases lay between the germline ends. CDR1 is MGHRA, CDR2 YSYEKL, per germline. This CDR3 region has 15 residues. CDR3 sequence (DNA): TGCGCCAGCAGCCAAGGTACTTCCCTCTACAATGAGCAGTTCTTC. Translating it yields CASSQGTSLYNEQFF.

The CDR3 loop reads CAFAHRGMNTEAFF. In nucleotides, the CDR3 is TGTGCCTTTGCCCACAGGGGCATGAACACTGAAGCTTTCTTT. The chain carries TRBV30 and TRBJ1-1, with 7 nucleotides matching TRBD1. Germline lookup yields CDR1 GTSNPN and CDR2 SVGIG (reference sequence). V gave up 7 bases and J gave up 0 bases; unmatched junction bases: 8. The CDR3 is made up of 14 amino acids.

This clone was observed once. V and J are TRBV10-3 and TRBJ1-5; D remains unclear. Germline-derived CDR1 and CDR2 are ENHRY and SYGVKD. CDR3 length: 14 amino acids. V lost 3 bases to trimming and J lost 3 bases, with 9 bases between them. CDR3 protein: CAISDNLSNQPQHF. CDR3 coding DNA: TGTGCCATCAGTGATAACCTATCCAATCAGCCCCAGCATTTT.

This chain uses TRBV7-9 with TRBJ1-1; D may be TRBD1 (6 bases). The germline V gene encodes CDR1 SEHNR and CDR2 FQNEAQ (reference sequence). This CDR3 is built from 15 residues. V was clipped by 0 bases and J by 7 bases, with 15 bases between them. The CDR3 sequence is CASSLAIVGGFEAFF. CDR3 DNA: TGTGCCAGCAGCTTAGCCATCGTAGGGGGATTTGAAGCTTTCTTT.

The rearrangement joins TRBV21-1 to TRBJ2-4; the table's D call, TRBD1, was not checked against the DNA. TRBV21-1 is noted as a pseudogene. This CDR3 comprises 17 residues. CDR3 region: CASSKAIGRGTKNIQYF. DNA for the CDR3: TGTGCCAGCAGCAAAGCGATCGGCAGGGGTACCAAAAACATTCAGTACTTC.

This clone was found a few times. The V gene is TRBV11-2, the J gene TRBJ1-3; tentative D call: TRBD1 (6 bases). Germline V gives CDR1 SGHAT, CDR2 FQNNGV. V was cut by 11 bases and J by 1 base, with 15 bases left in between. CDR3 length: 14 amino acids. CDR3 amino acids: CAWGRSGSGNTIYF. In nucleotides, the CDR3 is TGTGCCTGGGGGCGGTCCGGGTCTGGAAACACCATATATTTT.

This clone was counted a single time. The genes are TRBV10-2 and TRBJ2-1, with D tentatively TRBD2 (6 bases). The CDR3 is made up of 14 amino acids. Germline V gives CDR1 WSHSY, CDR2 SAAADI. V lost 7 bases and J 7 bases, leaving 17 bases between the germline ends. In nucleotides, the CDR3 is TGCGCCAGCAAACTAACGGGACGGGGGAATGAGCAGTTCTTC. Its translation: CASKLTGRGNEQFF.

The chain employs TRBV18 and TRBJ1-6; 8 nucleotides line up with TRBD1. The germline V gene encodes CDR1 KGHSH and CDR2 LQKENI. Trimming cost V 3 bases and J 10 bases; bases outside gene matches: 5. The CDR3 has 14 amino acids. The CDR3 DNA follows: TGTGCCAGCTCACCGGACAGGGCACCGTCACCCCTCCACTTT. Its protein is CASSPDRAPSPLHF.

This clone was picked up a small number of times. The chain employs TRBV19 and TRBJ1-2; 7 bases match TRBD1. Germline loops: CDR1 LNHDA, CDR2 SQIVND (reference sequence). CDR3 size: 12 residues. The V segment lost 8 bases and the J segment 4 bases; nucleotides outside the gene matches: 4. The CDR3 region has the DNA TGTGCCAGTGGGGGACAGTTCTATGGCTACACCTTC. Protein product: CASGGQFYGYTF.

This clone was picked up a small number of times. The chain is built from TRBV7-9 and TRBJ1-2; 12 nucleotides agree with TRBD1. Germline loops: CDR1 SEHNR, CDR2 FQNEAQ (reference sequence). There are 16 residues in the CDR3. V lost 1 base and J lost 4; bases outside the gene matches: 4. Here the CDR3 reads CASSLGGTGGFYGYTF. CDR3 nucleotide sequence: TGTGCCAGCAGCTTAGGTGGGACAGGGGGCTTCTATGGCTACACCTTC.

The chain combines TRBV6-1 with TRBJ1-4; D perhaps matches TRBD1 (6 bases). In germline, CDR1 is MNHNS, CDR2 SASEGT. The V gene lost 1 base and the J gene lost 7 bases, with 16 bases spanning the gap. This CDR3 is 16 amino acids long. CDR3 sequence reads: CASSEVSGRGSEKLFF. The CDR3 bases are TGTGCCAGCAGTGAAGTTTCGGGCAGGGGAAGTGAAAAACTGTTTTTT.

J is TRBJ2-7 and V is TRBV2; D may be TRBD2 (6 bases). The germline V gene encodes CDR1 SNHLY and CDR2 FYNNEI. CDR3 length equals 12 residues. The ends were cut back, 8 bases at V and 2 bases at J, with 10 bases in the middle. The DNA for the CDR3 is TGTGCCAGCTCGGGACTTACCTACGAGCAGTACTTC. Translating gives CASSGLTYEQYF.

V gene TRBV4-2 combines with J gene TRBJ1-1; D is unclear. CDR3 size: 15 residues. V was cut by 0 bases and J by 0 bases, with 8 bases left in between. Germline CDR1 LGHNA, CDR2 YNFKEQ. CDR3 protein: CASSQDEGMNTEAFF. The CDR3 region has the DNA TGTGCCAGCAGCCAAGATGAGGGAATGAACACTGAAGCTTTCTTT.

This chain links TRBV29-1 with TRBJ2-1; 8 nucleotides align to TRBD1. Germline loops: CDR1 SQVTM, CDR2 ANQGSEA. V lost 4 bases to trimming and J lost 6 bases; unmatched junction nucleotides: 11. This CDR3 is built from 15 residues. The CDR3 protein is CSVGAAGGQGNEQFF. The CDR3 region has the DNA TGCAGCGTTGGAGCCGCAGGGGGCCAAGGCAATGAGCAGTTCTTC.

In its sample, this clone was seen once. This chain connects TRBV28 to TRBJ1-5; the match to TRBD1 covers 7 bases. Germline V CDR1 and CDR2: MDHEN, SYDVKM. Trimming cost V 6 bases and J 5 bases; bases outside gene matches: 7. This CDR3 has 14 residues. Written as DNA, the CDR3 is TGTGCCAGCAGACGGACAGGTCGTGATCAGCCCCAGCATTTT. This gives the protein CASRRTGRDQPQHF.

The chain has TRBV2 and TRBJ1-2; TRBD1 matches at 8 bases. CDR3 size: 14 residues. CDR1 and CDR2 (germline): SNHLY, FYNNEI. V was clipped by 4 bases and J by 3 bases; unmatched bases: 4. This chain's CDR3 is CASSGSGGDYGYTF. CDR3 coding DNA: TGTGCCAGCAGTGGGTCAGGGGGCGACTATGGCTACACCTTC.

The rearrangement uses TRBV6-1 and TRBJ1-2; D is perhaps TRBD1 (6 bases). The CDR3 contains 16 residues. Germline-derived CDR1 and CDR2 are MNHNS and SASEGT. Trimming took off 3 bases at V and 3 bases at J, with 17 bases between the two ends. CDR3 nucleotides: TGTGCCAGCAGTGAGCAGGACAGCCTTAACTACTATGGCTACACCTTC. Its translation: CASSEQDSLNYYGYTF.

V gene TRBV27 combines with J gene TRBJ1-6; unclear D gene. Germline V gene lookup returns CDR1 MNHEY and CDR2 SMNVEV (reference sequence). This CDR3 is built from 15 residues. The ends were cut back, 0 bases at V and 7 bases at J, with 10 bases in the middle. As DNA, the CDR3 is TGTGCCAGCAGTTTATCCGGGTCCCTAAATTCACCCCTCCACTTT. This translates into CASSLSGSLNSPLHF.